The T cell receptor (beta chain) under discussion was sequenced for a study of blood T cell repertoires in COVID-19. CDR1 and CDR2 (germline): MNHNY, SVGAGI (reference sequence). This CDR3 region has 16 residues. Trimming cost V 5 bases and J 2 bases, with 16 bases left between them. Data came from immunoSEQ multiplex PCR; TCRdb stores just in-frame clones and leaves some out. The sample records 70,000 to 95,000 clones, around nine tenths being singletons. The TCR was taken from a woman aged 45-60 years in a cohort sampled during active COVID-19. This rearrangement joins TRBV6-6 to TRBJ2-1, with a tentative D call TRBD1 (5 bases). Sequenced input: peripheral blood. CDR3 DNA: TGTGCCAGCAGTCCTCAGACAGCGACAACCTACAATGAGCAGTTCTTC. Protein: CASSPQTATTYNEQFF.